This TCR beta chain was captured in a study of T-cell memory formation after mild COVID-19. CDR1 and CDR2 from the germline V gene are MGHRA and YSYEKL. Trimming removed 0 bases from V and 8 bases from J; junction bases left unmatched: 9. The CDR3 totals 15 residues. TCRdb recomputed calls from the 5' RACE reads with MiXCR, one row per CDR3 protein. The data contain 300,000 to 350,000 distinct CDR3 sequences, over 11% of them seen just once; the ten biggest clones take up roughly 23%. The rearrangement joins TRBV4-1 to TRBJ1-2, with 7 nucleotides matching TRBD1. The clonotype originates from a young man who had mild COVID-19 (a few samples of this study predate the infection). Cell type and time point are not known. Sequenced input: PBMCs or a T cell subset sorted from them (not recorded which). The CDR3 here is CASSQERRTGGGYTF. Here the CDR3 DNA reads TGCGCCAGCAGCCAAGAGCGACGGACAGGAGGAGGCTACACCTTC.